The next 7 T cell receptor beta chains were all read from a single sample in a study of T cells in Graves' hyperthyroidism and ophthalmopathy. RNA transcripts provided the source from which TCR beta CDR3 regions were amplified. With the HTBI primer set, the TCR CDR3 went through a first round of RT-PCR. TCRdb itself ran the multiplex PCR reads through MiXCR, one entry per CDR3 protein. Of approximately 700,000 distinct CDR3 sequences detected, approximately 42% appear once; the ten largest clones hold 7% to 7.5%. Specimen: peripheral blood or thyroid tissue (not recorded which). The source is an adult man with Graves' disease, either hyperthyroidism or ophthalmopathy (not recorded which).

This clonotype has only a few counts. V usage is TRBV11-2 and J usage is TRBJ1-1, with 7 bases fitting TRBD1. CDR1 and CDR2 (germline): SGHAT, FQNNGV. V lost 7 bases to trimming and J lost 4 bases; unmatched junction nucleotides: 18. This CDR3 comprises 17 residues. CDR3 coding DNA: TGTGCCAGCATCGATATGGGGAGGGGGCCTTTGAGCACTGAAGCTTTCTTT. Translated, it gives CASIDMGRGPLSTEAFF.

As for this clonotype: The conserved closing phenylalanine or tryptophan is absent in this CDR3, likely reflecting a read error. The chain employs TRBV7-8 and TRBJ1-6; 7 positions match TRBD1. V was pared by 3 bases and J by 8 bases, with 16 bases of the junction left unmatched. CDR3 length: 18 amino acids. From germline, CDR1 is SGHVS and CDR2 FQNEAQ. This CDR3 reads CASSLWANGRGLYSPLHS. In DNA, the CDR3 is TGTGCCAGCAGCTTGTGGGCCAATGGGAGGGGGCTGTATTCACCCCTCCACTCT.

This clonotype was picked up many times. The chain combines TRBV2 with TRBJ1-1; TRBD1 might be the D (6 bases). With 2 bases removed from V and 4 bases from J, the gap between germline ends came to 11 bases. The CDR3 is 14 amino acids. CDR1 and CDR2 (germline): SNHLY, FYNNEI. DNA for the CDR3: TGTGCCAGCAGTGAACAGGTCAGGGGCACTGAAGCTTTCTTT. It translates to CASSEQVRGTEAFF.

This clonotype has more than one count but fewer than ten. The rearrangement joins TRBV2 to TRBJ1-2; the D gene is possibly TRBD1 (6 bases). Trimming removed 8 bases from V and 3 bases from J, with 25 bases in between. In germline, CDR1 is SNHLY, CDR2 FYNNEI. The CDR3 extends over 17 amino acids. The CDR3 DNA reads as TGTGCCAGCTCATCGGGCTGGGGGCAGGAGGAGGACTATGGCTACACCTTC. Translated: CASSSGWGQEEDYGYTF. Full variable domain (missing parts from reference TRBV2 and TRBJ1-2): EPEVTQTPSHQVTQMGQEVILRCVPISNHLYFYWYRQILGQKVEFLVSFYNNEISEKSEIFDDQFSVERPDGSNFTLKIRSTKLEDSAMYFCASSSGWGQEEDYGYTFGSGTRLTVV.

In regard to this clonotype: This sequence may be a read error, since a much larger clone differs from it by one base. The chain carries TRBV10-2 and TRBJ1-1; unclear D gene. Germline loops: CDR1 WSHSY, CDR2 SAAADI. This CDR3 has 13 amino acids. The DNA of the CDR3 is TGCGCCAGCAGTGAGTCTAGGAACACTGAAGCTCTCTTT. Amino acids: CASSESRNTEALF.

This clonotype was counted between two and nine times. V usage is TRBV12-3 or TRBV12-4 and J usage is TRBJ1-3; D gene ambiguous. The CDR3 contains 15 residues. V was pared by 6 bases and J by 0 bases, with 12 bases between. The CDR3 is CASRNDLSSGNTIYF. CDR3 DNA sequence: TGTGCCAGCAGAAATGACCTGAGCTCTGGAAACACCATATATTTT.

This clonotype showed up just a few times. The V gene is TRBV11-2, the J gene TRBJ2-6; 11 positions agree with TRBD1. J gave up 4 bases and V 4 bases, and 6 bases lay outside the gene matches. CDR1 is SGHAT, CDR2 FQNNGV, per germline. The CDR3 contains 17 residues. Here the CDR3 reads CASSSDRGRYGANVLTF. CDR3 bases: TGTGCCAGCAGCTCGGACAGGGGGCGGTACGGGGCCAACGTCCTGACTTTC. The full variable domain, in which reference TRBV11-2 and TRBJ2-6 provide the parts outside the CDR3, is EAGVAQSPRYKIIEKRQSVAFWCNPISGHATLYWYQQILGQGPKLLIQFQNNGVVDDSQLPKDRFSAERLKGVDSTLKIQPAKLEDSAVYLCASSSDRGRYGANVLTFGAGSRLTVL.